This T cell receptor (beta chain) appears in the sequencing data of a study of cytomegalovirus exposure and HLA in healthy donors. With V trimmed by 8 bases and J by 4 bases, 9 bases remained unmatched. CDR1 SQVTM and CDR2 ANQGSEA come from the germline V gene. The CDR3 has 13 residues. Use of 60 Vbeta and 13 Jbeta primers characterized the PCR. Measured with immunoSEQ multiplex PCR; TCRdb has only the in-frame clones, and not every one. The table lists about 120,000 clones, roughly four fifths of them singletons, with about 16% in the top ten. The specimen sequenced was PBMCs. This chain links TRBV29-1 with TRBJ1-2; TRBD1 matches at 8 bases. The TCR was taken from a man aged 50-59 years in good health and CMV-seropositive. CDR3 in amino acids: CSTPDRVGYGYTF. Written as DNA, the CDR3 is TGCAGCACCCCGGACAGGGTTGGCTATGGCTACACCTTC.